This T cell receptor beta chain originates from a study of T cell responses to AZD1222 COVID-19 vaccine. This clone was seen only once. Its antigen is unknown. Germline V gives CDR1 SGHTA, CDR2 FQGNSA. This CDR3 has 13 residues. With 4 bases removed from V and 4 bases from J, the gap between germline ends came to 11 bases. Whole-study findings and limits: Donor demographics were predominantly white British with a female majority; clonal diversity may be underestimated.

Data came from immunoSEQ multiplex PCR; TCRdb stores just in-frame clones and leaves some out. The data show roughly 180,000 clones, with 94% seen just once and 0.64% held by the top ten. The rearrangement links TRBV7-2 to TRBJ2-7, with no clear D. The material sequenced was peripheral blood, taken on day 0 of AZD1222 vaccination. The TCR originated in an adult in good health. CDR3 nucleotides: TGTGCCAGCAGCTCGGATAGACGGTACGAGCAGTACTTC. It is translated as CASSSDRRYEQYF.